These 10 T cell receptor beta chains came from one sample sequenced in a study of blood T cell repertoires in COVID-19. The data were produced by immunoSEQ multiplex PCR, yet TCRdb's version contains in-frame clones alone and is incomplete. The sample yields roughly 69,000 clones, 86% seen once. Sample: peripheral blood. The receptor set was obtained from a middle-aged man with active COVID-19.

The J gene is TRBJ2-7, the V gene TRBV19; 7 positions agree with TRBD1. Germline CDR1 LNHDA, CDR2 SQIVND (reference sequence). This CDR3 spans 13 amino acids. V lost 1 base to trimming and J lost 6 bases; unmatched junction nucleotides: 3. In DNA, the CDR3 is TGTGCCAGTAGTATAGTTTACAGGGGCGAGCAGTACTTC. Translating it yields CASSIVYRGEQYF.

CDR3 sequence (DNA): TGTGCCAGCAGTGCCCAGGGCAGGGGGTATGGCTACACCTTC. Protein sequence: CASSAQGRGYGYTF. This chain joins TRBV25-1 and TRBJ1-2; TRBD1 aligns across 7 bases. The CDR3 sequence is 14 residues long. J was trimmed by 5 bases and V by 4 bases; bases with no gene match: 7. Germline-derived CDR1 and CDR2 are MGHDK and SYGVNS.

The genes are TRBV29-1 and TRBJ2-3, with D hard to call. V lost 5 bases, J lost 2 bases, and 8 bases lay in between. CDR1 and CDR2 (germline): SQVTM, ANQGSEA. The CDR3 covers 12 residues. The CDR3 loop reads CSVTVNTDTQYF. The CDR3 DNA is TGCAGCGTTACTGTTAACACAGATACGCAGTATTTT.

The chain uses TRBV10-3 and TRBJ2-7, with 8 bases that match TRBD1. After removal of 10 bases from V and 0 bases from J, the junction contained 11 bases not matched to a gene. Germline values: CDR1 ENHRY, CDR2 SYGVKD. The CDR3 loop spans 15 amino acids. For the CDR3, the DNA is TGTGCCACCGTAGGGGGGACAGGAGTCTCCTACGAGCAGTACTTC. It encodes CATVGGTGVSYEQYF.

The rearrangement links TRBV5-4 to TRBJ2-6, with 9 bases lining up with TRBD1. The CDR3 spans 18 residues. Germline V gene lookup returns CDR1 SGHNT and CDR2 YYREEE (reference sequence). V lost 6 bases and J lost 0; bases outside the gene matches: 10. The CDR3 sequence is CASIRPGTGISGANVLTF. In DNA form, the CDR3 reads TGTGCCAGCATCCGCCCCGGGACAGGGATCTCTGGGGCCAACGTCCTGACTTTC.

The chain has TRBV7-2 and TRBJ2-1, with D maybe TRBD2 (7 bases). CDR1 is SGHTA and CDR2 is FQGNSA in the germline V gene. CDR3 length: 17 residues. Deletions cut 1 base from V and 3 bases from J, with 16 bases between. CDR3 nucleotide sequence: TGTGCCAGCAGCTTAGTGTTCTCGAGGGGGGGCTACAATGAGCAGTTCTTC. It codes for CASSLVFSRGGYNEQFF.

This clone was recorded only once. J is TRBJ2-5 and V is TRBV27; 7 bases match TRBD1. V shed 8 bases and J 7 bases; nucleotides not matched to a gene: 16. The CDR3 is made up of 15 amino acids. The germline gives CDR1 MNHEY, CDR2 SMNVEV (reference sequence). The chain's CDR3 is CASSIGAGGAWTQYF. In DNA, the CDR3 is TGTGCCAGCTCTATCGGGGCAGGGGGTGCTTGGACCCAGTACTTC.

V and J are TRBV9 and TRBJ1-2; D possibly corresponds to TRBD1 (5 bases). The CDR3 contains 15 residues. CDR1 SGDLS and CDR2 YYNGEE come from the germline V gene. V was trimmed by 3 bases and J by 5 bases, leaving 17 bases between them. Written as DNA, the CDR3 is TGTGCCAGCAGCGGGAGGGGCAGATCGAGTTATGGCTACACCTTC. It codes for CASSGRGRSSYGYTF.

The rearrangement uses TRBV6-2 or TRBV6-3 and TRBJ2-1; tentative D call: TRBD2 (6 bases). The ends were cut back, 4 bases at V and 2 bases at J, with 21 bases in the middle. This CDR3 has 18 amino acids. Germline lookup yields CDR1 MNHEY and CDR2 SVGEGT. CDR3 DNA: TGTGCCAGCAGTTCCCCAATCGATAGCGGAACCCCCTACAATGAGCAGTTCTTC. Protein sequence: CASSSPIDSGTPYNEQFF.

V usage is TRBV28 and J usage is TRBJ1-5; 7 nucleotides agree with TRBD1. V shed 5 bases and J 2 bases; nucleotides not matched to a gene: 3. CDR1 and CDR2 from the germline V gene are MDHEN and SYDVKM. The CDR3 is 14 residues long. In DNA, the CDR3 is TGTGCCAGCAGTAGGACAGGCCGCAATCAGCCCCAGCATTTT. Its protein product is CASSRTGRNQPQHF.